This is a list of T cell receptor beta chains from one sample in a study of blood T cells in healthy people across ages. Using its own MiXCR run on the 5' RACE reads, TCRdb lists one record per CDR3 protein. The sample lists hundreds of thousands of distinct CDR3 sequences, approximately 52% occurring once. Sequencing was carried out using blood. These receptors were obtained from a woman of 80 years or more in good health. Both conserved end residues are part of each CDR3. D genes are given only for firm matches. Not every row has a clone size; where given, it reads once, few, many or a size class.

v_call	j_call	clone_size	d_call	cdr3_aa	cdr3_nt
TRBV5-1	TRBJ2-2	.	.	CASITWSGELFF	TGCGCCAGCATCACCTGGTCCGGGGAGCTGTTTTTT
TRBV24-1	TRBJ2-7	.	.	CATSDTVGRPQYF	TGTGCCACCAGTGACACGGTGGGGAGACCCCAGTACTTC
TRBV29-1	TRBJ2-3	many	TRBD1	CSGTGGTDTQYF	TGCAGCGGGACAGGCGGGACAGATACGCAGTATTTT
TRBV9	TRBJ1-2	.	.	CASSPNSGALGYTF	TGTGCCAGCAGCCCCAATTCAGGGGCCTTGGGCTACACCTTC
TRBV20-1	TRBJ1-5	few	.	CSVTENQPQHF	TGCAGTGTTACAGAGAATCAGCCCCAGCATTTT
TRBV29-1	TRBJ2-3	.	TRBD2	CSVLAGGPTDTQYF	TGCAGCGTTCTAGCGGGAGGGCCTACAGATACGCAGTATTTT
TRBV12-3/TRBV12-4	TRBJ2-3	many	TRBD1	CASSPRDRPSSTDTQYF	TGTGCCAGCAGCCCCCGGGACAGGCCTTCTAGCACAGATACGCAGTATTTT
TRBV24-1	TRBJ2-3	many	.	CATSDSSVTGVTQYF	TGTGCCACCAGTGATAGCAGCGTAACCGGGGTTACGCAGTATTTT
TRBV20-1	TRBJ2-7	many	.	CSAVPTGTELTRGYEQYF	TGCAGTGCGGTGCCGACTGGGACCGAACTTACTAGGGGATACGAGCAGTACTTC
TRBV29-1	TRBJ1-1	once	TRBD1	CSGVGGLGTEAFF	TGCAGCGGGGTAGGGGGCTTAGGGACTGAAGCTTTCTTT
TRBV5-4	TRBJ2-1	.	.	CASSSGASAPYNEQFF	TGTGCCAGCAGCTCGGGGGCTAGCGCTCCCTACAATGAGCAGTTCTTC
TRBV27	TRBJ2-3	many	TRBD2	CAVRPWGGDTDTQYF	TGTGCCGTGAGGCCCTGGGGGGGGGACACAGATACGCAGTATTTT
TRBV25-1	TRBJ1-2	many	.	CASIEAGGYGYTF	TGTGCCAGCATCGAAGCCGGAGGCTATGGCTACACCTTC
TRBV20-1	TRBJ1-2	few	.	CSANDLREGNYGHTF	TGTAGTGCTAACGATCTCAGGGAAGGAAACTATGGCCACACCTTC
TRBV29-1	TRBJ1-5	.	.	CSVGQSNQPQHF	TGCAGCGTAGGACAGAGCAATCAGCCCCAGCATTTT
TRBV7-9	TRBJ1-2	.	.	CASSISHTGNNYGYTF	TGTGCCAGCAGCATATCCCATACAGGGAATAACTATGGCTACACCTTC
TRBV3-1	TRBJ2-5	many	.	CASSHPDRPQETQYF	TGTGCCAGCAGCCACCCTGACAGACCCCAAGAGACCCAGTACTTC
TRBV20-1	TRBJ2-1	.	.	CSARDPAKTYNEQFF	TGCAGTGCTAGAGATCCGGCGAAAACCTACAATGAGCAGTTCTTC
TRBV2	TRBJ2-1	.	.	CASSDPTRSEQFF	TGTGCCAGCAGTGATCCGACCAGGTCTGAGCAGTTCTTC
TRBV7-8	TRBJ2-2	.	TRBD1	CASSLGFRGRSHRGLFF	TGTGCCAGCAGCTTAGGTTTTAGGGGGCGATCCCACCGGGGTCTGTTTTTT
TRBV7-2	TRBJ2-1	few	.	CASSTRGTSVYNEQFF	TGTGCCAGCAGCACAAGAGGGACGTCTGTATACAATGAGCAGTTCTTC
TRBV12-3/TRBV12-4	TRBJ2-3	many	TRBD2	CASSLLASGNTDTQYF	TGTGCCAGCAGCCTTCTCGCTAGCGGAAACACAGATACGCAGTATTTT
TRBV4-3	TRBJ1-2	.	.	CASSQDQGYGYTF	TGCGCCAGCAGCCAAGATCAGGGATATGGCTACACCTTC
TRBV7-9	TRBJ2-7	.	TRBD1	CASTLKDRGPYEQYF	TGTGCCAGCACCCTTAAGGACAGGGGGCCCTACGAGCAGTACTTC
TRBV5-1	TRBJ2-1	.	.	CASSPLARSGNEQFF	TGCGCCAGCAGTCCGCTAGCCCGGAGTGGCAATGAGCAGTTCTTC
TRBV20-1	TRBJ2-3	few	TRBD2	CSARVTGTSGSVQYF	TGCAGTGCTAGAGTTACCGGGACTAGCGGGAGTGTGCAGTATTTT
TRBV12-3/TRBV12-4	TRBJ2-7	once	.	CASSLVTGSREQYF	TGTGCCAGCAGTTTAGTGACTGGATCTCGCGAGCAGTACTTC
TRBV5-1	TRBJ1-1	few	.	CASRRTVTEAFF	TGCGCCAGCCGACGGACAGTCACTGAAGCTTTCTTT
TRBV28	TRBJ2-1	.	.	CASSLITRVGEQFF	TGTGCCAGCAGTTTAATCACTAGAGTAGGTGAGCAGTTCTTC
TRBV5-1	TRBJ2-5	many	.	CASSFVNPKETQYF	TGCGCCAGCAGCTTCGTTAACCCAAAAGAGACCCAGTACTTC
TRBV3-1	TRBJ2-5	many	.	CASSPQKMRETQYF	TGTGCCAGCAGCCCCCAAAAGATGAGGGAGACCCAGTACTTC
TRBV18	TRBJ2-5	.	.	CASSPSFGGPETQYF	TGTGCCAGCTCACCAAGTTTCGGGGGTCCAGAGACCCAGTACTTC
TRBV5-1	TRBJ2-6	few	.	CASSMYSGANVLTF	TGCGCCAGCAGCATGTACTCTGGGGCCAACGTCCTGACTTTC
TRBV27	TRBJ2-3	many	.	CASSLGRTTGSYTDTQYF	TGTGCCAGCAGTTTAGGACGCACGACAGGATCTTACACAGATACGCAGTATTTT
TRBV7-9	TRBJ1-6	few	TRBD1	CASNRQFGTGGSPLHF	TGTGCCAGCAACCGCCAATTCGGGACAGGGGGTTCACCCCTCCACTTT
TRBV6-5	TRBJ2-2	.	TRBD1	CASSSLGQGSAGELFF	TGTGCCAGCAGTTCTCTGGGACAGGGTTCGGCCGGGGAGCTGTTTTTT
TRBV18	TRBJ2-5	.	.	CASSPGISVSQETQYF	TGTGCCAGCTCACCAGGGATCTCGGTCAGCCAAGAGACCCAGTACTTC
TRBV12-3/TRBV12-4	TRBJ2-5	few	.	CASSLGPRGETQYF	TGTGCCAGCAGTTTGGGCCCGAGAGGGGAGACCCAGTACTTC
TRBV29-1	TRBJ2-1	.	.	CSVEEPSGVNEQFF	TGCAGCGTTGAAGAGCCCTCCGGTGTTAATGAGCAGTTCTTC
TRBV18	TRBJ2-5	.	.	CASSQATLPETQYF	TGTGCCAGCTCGCAGGCCACCCTTCCAGAGACCCAGTACTTC
TRBV7-2	TRBJ2-7	.	.	CASSSLFRKLGKGRLDEQYF	TGTGCCAGCAGCTCGCTTTTCAGGAAACTAGGGAAAGGGCGGTTGGACGAGCAGTACTTC
TRBV6-6	TRBJ2-1	.	TRBD1	CASSMRTGATNEQFF	TGTGCCAGCAGTATGAGGACAGGGGCGACCAATGAGCAGTTCTTC
TRBV5-1	TRBJ1-1	.	.	CASSLTSGSAEAFF	TGCGCCAGCAGCCTAACGTCTGGGAGTGCTGAAGCTTTCTTT